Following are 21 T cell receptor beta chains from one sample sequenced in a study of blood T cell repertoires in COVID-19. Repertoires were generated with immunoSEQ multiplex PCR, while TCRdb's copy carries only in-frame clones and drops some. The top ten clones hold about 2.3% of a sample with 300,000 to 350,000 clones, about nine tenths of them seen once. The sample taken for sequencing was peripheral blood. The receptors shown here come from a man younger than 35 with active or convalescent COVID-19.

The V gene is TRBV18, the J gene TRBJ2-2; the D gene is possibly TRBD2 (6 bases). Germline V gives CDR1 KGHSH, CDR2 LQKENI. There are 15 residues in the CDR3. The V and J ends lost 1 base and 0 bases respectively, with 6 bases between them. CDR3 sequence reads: CASSPRLANTGELFF. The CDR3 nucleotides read TGTGCCAGCTCACCACGACTAGCGAACACCGGGGAGCTGTTTTTT.

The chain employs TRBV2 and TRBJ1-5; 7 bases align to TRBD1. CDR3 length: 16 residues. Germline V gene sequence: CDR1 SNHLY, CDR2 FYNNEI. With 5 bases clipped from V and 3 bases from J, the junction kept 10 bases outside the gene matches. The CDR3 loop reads CASSNPDRVDNQPQHF. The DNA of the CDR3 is TGTGCCAGCAGTAACCCAGACAGGGTAGACAATCAGCCCCAGCATTTT.

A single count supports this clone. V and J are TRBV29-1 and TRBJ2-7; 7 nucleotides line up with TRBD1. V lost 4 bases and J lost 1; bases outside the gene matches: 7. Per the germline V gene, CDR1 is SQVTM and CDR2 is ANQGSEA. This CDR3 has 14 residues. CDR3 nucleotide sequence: TGCAGCGTTGGGGGTGGGACAGTATCCTACGAGCAGTACTTC. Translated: CSVGGGTVSYEQYF.

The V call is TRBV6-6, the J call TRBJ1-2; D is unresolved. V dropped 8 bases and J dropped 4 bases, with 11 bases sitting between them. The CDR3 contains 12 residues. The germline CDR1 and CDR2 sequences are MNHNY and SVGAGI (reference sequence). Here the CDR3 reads CASLVRSYGYTF. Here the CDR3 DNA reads TGTGCCAGCTTGGTCAGAAGCTATGGCTACACCTTC.

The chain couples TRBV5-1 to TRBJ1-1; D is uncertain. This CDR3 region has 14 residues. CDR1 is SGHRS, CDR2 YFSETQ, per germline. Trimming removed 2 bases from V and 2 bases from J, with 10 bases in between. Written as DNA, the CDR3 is TGCGCCAGCAGCTTAGGCAGACTAAACACTGAAGCTTTCTTT. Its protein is CASSLGRLNTEAFF.

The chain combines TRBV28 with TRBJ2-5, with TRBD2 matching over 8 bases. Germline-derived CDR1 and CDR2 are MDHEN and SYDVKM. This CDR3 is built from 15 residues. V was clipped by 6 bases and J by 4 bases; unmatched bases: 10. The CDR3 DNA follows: TGTGCCAGCAGGGGACTAGGGACCTCCAGAGAGACCCAGTACTTC. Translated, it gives CASRGLGTSRETQYF.

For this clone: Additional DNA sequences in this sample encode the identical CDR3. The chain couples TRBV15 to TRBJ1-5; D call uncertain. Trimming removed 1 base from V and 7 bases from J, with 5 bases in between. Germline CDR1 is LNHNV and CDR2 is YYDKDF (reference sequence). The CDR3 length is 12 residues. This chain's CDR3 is CATSRALQPQHF. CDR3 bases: TGTGCCACCAGCAGAGCCCTCCAGCCCCAGCATTTT.

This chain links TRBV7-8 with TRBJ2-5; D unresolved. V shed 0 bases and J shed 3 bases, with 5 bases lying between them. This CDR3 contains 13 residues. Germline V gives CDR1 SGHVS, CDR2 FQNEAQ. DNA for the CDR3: TGTGCCAGCAGCTTAGCTTTAGAAGAGACCCAGTACTTC. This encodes CASSLALEETQYF. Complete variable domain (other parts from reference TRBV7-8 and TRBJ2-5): GAGVSQSPRYKVAKRGQDVALRCDPISGHVSLFWYQQALGQGPEFLTYFQNEAQLDKSGLPSDRFFAERPEGSVSTLKIQRTQQEDSAVYLCASSLALEETQYFGPGTRLLVL.

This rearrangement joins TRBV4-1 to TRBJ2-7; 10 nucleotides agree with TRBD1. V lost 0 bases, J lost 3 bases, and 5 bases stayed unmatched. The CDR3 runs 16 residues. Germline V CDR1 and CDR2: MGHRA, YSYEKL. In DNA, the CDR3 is TGCGCCAGCAGCCAAGATCTAGGACAGGGGGACTACGAGCAGTACTTC. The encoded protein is CASSQDLGQGDYEQYF.

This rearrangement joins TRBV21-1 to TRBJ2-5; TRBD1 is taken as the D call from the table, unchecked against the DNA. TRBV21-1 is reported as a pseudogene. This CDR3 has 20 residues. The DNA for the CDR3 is TGTGCCAGCAGCAAAAATCAGTCCCGGGACAGGAAACCTCTTCTGGAGACCCAGTACTTC. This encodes CASSKNQSRDRKPLLETQYF.

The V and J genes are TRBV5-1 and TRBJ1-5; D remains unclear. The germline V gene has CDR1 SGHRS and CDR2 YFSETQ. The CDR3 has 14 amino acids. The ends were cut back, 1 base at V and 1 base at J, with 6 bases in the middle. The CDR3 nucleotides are TGCGCCAGCAGCTTGACGGGGAGCAATCAGCCCCAGCATTTT. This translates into CASSLTGSNQPQHF. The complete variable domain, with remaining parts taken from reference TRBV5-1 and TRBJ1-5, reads KAGVTQTPRYLIKTRGQQVTLSCSPISGHRSVSWYQQTPGQGLQFLFEYFSETQRNKGNFPGRFSGRQFSNSRSEMNVSTLELGDSALYLCASSLTGSNQPQHFGDGTRLSIL.

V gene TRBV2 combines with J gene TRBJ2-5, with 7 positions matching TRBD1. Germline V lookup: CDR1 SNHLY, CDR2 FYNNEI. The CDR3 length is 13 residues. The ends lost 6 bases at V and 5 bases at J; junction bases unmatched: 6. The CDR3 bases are TGTGCCAGCAGGGCCGGACAGGCCGAGACCCAGTACTTC. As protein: CASRAGQAETQYF.

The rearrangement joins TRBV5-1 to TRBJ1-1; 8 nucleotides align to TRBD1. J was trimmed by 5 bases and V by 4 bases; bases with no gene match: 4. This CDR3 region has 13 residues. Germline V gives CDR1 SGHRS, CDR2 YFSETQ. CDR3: CASSHRGTTEAFF. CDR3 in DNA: TGCGCCAGCAGCCACAGGGGGACGACTGAAGCTTTCTTT.

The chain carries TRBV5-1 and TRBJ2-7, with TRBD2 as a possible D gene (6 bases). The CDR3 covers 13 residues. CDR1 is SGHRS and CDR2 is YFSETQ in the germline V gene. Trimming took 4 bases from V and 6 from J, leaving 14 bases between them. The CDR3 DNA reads TGCGCCAGCAGCCCCGGGAGCCAGGGCGAGCAGTACTTC. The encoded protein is CASSPGSQGEQYF.

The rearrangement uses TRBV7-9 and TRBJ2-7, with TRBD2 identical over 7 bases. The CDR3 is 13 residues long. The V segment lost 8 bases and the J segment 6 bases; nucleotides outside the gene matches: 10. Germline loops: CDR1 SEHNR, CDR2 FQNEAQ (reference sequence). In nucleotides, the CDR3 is TGTGCCAGCCGCCGGGGGGAAGGTGGCGAGCAGTACTTC. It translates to CASRRGEGGEQYF.

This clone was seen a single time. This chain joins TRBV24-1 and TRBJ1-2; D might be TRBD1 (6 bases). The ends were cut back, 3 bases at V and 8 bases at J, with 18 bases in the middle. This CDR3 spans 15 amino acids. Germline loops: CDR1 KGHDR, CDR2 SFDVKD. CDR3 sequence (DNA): TGTGCCACCAGTGATCCGGAATTGACAGGTTCCGGCTACACCTTC. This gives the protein CATSDPELTGSGYTF.

The CDR3 reads CASSLNGLQETQYF. CDR3 DNA: TGTGCCAGCAGTTTAAACGGACTACAAGAGACCCAGTACTTC. The genes are TRBV28 and TRBJ2-5; D is possibly TRBD2 (6 bases). Germline CDR1 and CDR2: MDHEN and SYDVKM. CDR3 length: 14 amino acids. V lost 2 bases to trimming and J lost 2 bases, with 9 bases between them.

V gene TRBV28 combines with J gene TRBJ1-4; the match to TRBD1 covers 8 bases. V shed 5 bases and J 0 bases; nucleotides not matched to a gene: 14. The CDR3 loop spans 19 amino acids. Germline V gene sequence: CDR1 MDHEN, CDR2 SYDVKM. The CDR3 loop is CASSPHPDRVRATNEKLFF. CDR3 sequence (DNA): TGTGCCAGCAGTCCCCACCCGGACAGGGTAAGGGCAACTAATGAAAAACTGTTTTTT.

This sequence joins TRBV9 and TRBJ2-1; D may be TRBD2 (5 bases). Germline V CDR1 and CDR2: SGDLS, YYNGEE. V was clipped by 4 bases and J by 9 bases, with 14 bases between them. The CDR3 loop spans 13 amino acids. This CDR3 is CASSPPGEFEQFF. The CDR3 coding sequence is TGTGCCAGCAGCCCCCCCGGGGAATTTGAGCAGTTCTTC.

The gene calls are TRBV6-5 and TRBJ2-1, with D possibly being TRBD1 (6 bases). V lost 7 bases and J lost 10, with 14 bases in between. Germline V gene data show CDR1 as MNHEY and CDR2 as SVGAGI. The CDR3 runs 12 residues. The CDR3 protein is CASTFWGQEQFF. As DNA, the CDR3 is TGTGCCAGCACTTTTTGGGGACAAGAGCAGTTCTTC.

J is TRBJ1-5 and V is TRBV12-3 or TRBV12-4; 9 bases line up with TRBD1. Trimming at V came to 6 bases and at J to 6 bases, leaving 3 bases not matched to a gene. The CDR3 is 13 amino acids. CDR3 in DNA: TGTGCCAGCAGAGGGACAGGGCTTCAGCCCCAGCATTTT. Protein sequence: CASRGTGLQPQHF.